This T cell receptor beta chain was sequenced in a study of shared clonotypes between healthy human individuals. Study-level information: Three plates were used per donor for CD4 naive, three for CD4 memory, two for CD8 naive and one for CD8 memory. Study-wide points: Rarefaction demonstrated incomplete sorted-subset sequencing despite large depth.

Germline CDR1 and CDR2: LGHNA and YSLEER. Trimming removed 0 bases at V and 7 bases at J, with 4 bases between. The CDR3 consists of 12 residues. With respect to this clone: No antigen is known for it.

The authors split each subset's genomic DNA evenly across several immunoSEQ plates. Sequencing used immunoSEQ multiplex PCR; TCRdb keeps in-frame clones, though not all of them. The table records over 2 million clones, roughly 94% of them present only once. Naive CD45RA+ and memory CD45RA-negative subsets were split from CD4+ cells. Sequencing was carried out using naive CD4+ T cells sorted from blood. As to subset: CD45RA+ positively selected. This TCR was sampled from a man aged 18 to 29 in good health. The V gene is TRBV4-3, the J gene TRBJ1-5, with unresolved D. The DNA for the CDR3 is TGCGCCAGCAGCCAAGATCGGCAGCCCCAGCATTTT. It translates to CASSQDRQPQHF.